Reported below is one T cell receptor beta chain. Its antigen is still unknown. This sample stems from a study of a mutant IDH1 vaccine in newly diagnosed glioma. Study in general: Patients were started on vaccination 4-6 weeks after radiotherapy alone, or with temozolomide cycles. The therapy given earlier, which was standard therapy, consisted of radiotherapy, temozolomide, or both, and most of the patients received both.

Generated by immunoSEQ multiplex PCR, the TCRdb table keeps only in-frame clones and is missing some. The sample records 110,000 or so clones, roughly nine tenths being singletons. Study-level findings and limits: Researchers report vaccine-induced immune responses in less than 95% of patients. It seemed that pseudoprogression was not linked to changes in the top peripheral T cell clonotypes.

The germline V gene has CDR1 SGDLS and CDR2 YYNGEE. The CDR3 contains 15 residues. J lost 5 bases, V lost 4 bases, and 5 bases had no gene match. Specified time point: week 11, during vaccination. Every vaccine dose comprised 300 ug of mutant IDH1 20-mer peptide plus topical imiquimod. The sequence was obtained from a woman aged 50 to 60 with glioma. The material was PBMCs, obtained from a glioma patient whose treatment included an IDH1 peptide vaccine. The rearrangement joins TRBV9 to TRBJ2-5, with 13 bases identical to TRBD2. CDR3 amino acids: CASSPGTSGMETQYF. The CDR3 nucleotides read TGTGCCAGCAGCCCCGGGACTAGCGGGATGGAGACCCAGTACTTC.